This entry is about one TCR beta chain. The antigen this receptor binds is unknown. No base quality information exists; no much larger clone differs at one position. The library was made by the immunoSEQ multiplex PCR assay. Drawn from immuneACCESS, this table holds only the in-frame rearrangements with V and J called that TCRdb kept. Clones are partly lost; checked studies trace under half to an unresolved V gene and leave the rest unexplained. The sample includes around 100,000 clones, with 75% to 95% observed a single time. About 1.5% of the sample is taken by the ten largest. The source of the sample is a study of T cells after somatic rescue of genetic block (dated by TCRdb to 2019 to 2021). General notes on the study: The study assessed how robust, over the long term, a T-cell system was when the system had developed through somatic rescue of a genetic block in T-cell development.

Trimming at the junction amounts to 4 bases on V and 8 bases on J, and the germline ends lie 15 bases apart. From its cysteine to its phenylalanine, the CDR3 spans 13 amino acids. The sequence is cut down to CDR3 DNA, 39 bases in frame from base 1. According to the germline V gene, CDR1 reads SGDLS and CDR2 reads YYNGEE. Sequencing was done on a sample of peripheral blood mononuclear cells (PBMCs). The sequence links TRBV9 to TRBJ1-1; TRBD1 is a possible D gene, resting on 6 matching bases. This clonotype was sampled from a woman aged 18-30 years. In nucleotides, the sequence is TGTGCCAGCAGCACTGAGGGGGGCCCCGAAGCTTTCTTT. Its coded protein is CASSTEGGPEAFF.